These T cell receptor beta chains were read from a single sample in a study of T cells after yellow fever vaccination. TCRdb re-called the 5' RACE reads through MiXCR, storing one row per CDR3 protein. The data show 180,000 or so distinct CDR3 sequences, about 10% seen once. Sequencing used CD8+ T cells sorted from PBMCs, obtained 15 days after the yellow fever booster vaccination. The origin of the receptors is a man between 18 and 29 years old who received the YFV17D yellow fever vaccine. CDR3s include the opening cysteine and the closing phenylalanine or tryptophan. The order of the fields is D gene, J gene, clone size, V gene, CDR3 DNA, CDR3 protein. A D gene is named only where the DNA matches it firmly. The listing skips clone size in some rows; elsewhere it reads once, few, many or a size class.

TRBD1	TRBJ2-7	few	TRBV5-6	TGTGCCAGCAGCCTTGGACAGGGAATATCCGAGCAGTACTTC	CASSLGQGISEQYF
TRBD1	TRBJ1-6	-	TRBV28	TGTGCCAGCAGTCTGGGACAGACGGGATCACCCCTCCACTTT	CASSLGQTGSPLHF
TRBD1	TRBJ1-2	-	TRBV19	TGTGCCAGTAAAACAGGGGCCCGCGACTATGGCTACACCTTC	CASKTGARDYGYTF
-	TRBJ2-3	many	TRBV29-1	TGCAGCGTTGTCCGGCGGGGCACAGATACGCAGTATTTT	CSVVRRGTDTQYF
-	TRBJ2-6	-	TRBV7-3	TGTGCCAGCAGCCCAATTCGGCAACGTCAATCGGGGGCCAACGTCCTGACTTTC	CASSPIRQRQSGANVLTF
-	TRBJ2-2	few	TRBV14	TGTGCCAGCAGCGACCAGAGTTCAAACACCGGGGAGCTGTTTTTT	CASSDQSSNTGELFF
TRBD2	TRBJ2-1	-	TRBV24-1	TGTGCCACCAGTGATTCGGAGTGGGCTAGCGGGGACGATGAGCAGTTCTTC	CATSDSEWASGDDEQFF
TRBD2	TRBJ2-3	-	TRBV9	TGTGCCAGCAGCTATGAACTAGCGGGGGGACTCGGCACAGATACGCAGTATTTT	CASSYELAGGLGTDTQYF
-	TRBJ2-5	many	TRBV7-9	TGTGCCAGCAAACCCGCCTTAGTAGAAGAGACCCAGTACTTC	CASKPALVEETQYF
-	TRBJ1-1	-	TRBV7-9	TGTGCCAGCAGCTTAACAGGTTGGGGCACTGAAGCTTTCTTT	CASSLTGWGTEAFF